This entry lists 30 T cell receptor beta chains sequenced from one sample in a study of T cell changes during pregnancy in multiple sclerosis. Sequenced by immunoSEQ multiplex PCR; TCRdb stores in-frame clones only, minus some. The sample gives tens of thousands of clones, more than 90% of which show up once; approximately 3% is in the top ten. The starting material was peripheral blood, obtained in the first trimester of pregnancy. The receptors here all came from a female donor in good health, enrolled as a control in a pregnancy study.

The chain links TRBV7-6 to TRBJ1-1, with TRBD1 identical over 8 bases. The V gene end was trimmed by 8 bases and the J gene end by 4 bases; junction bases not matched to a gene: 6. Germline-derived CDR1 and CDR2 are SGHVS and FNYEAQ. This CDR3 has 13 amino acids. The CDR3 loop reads CASLQGDGTEAFF. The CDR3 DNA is TGTGCCAGCCTACAGGGGGACGGCACTGAAGCTTTCTTT.

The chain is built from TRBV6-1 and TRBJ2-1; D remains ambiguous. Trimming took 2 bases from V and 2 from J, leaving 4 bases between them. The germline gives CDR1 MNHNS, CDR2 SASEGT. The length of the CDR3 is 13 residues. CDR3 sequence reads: CASSEYTYNEQFF. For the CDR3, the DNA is TGTGCCAGCAGTGAATACACCTACAATGAGCAGTTCTTC.

DNA of the CDR3: TGTGCCAGTAGTATAGAATGGGACAGGGCCCCTATGAACACTGAAGCTTTCTTT. Translating gives CASSIEWDRAPMNTEAFF. V gene TRBV19 combines with J gene TRBJ1-1; TRBD1 matches 9 bases. Germline assignment: CDR1 LNHDA and CDR2 SQIVND (reference sequence). CDR3 length: 18 amino acids. V trimming: 0 bases; J trimming: 0 bases; junction bases outside the gene matches: 8.

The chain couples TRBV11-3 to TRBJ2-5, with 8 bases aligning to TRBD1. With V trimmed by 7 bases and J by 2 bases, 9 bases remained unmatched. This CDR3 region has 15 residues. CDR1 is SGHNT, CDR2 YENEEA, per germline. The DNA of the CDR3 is TGTGCCAGCACACCAGGGGGCGGAGGGCAAGAGACCCAGTACTTC. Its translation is CASTPGGGGQETQYF.

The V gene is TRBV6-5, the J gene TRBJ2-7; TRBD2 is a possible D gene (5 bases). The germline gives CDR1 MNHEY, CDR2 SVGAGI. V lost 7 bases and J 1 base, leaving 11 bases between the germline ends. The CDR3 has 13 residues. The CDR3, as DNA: TGTGCCAGCACCCGAGCGGATTCCTACGAGCAGTACTTC. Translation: CASTRADSYEQYF.

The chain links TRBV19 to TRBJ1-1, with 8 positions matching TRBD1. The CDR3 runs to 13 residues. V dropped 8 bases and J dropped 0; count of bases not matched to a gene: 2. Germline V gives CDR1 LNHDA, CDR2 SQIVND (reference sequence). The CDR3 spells CASSTGVNTEAFF. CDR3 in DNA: TGTGCCAGTTCGACAGGGGTGAACACTGAAGCTTTCTTT.

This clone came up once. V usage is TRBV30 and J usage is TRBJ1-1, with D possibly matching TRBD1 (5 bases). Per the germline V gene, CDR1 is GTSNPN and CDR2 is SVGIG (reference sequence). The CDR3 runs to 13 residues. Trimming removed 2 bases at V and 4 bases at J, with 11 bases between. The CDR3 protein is CAWSPAGATEAFF. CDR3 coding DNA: TGTGCCTGGAGTCCAGCTGGGGCCACTGAAGCTTTCTTT.

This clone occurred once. CDR3 bases: TGTGCCAGCAGTGTTCGGGTGAGGACAGATACGCAGTATTTT. Its protein product is CASSVRVRTDTQYF. The chain carries TRBV6-1 and TRBJ2-3; D gene uncertain. Germline loops: CDR1 MNHNS, CDR2 SASEGT. Trimming took off 4 bases at V and 3 bases at J, with 11 bases between the two ends. There are 14 residues in the CDR3.

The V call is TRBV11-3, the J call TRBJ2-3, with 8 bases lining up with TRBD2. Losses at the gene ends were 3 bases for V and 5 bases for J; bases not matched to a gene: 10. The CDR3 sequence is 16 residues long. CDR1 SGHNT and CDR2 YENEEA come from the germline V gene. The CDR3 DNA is TGTGCCAGCAGCTTCCCCCGGTGGGCGGGAGGAGATACGCAGTATTTT. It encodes CASSFPRWAGGDTQYF.

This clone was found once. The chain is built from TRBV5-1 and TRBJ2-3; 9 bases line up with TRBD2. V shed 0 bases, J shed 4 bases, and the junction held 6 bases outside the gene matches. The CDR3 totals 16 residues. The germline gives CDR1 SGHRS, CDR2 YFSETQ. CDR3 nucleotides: TGCGCCAGCAGCTTGGAGGCTAGCGGGGCATCAGATACGCAGTATTTT. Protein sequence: CASSLEASGASDTQYF.

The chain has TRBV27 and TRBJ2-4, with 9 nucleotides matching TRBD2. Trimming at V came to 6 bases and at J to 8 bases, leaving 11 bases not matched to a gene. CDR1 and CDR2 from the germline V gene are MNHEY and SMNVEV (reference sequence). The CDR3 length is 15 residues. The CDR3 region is CASSPRGAGGYIQYF. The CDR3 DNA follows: TGTGCCAGCAGCCCCCGGGGAGCGGGAGGTTACATTCAGTACTTC.

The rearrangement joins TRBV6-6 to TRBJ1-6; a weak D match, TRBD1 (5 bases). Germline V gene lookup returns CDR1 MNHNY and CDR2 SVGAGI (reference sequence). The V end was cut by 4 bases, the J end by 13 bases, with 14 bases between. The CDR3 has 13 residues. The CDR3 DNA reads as TGTGCCAGCAGTTCCGGGGGAGGGACGCCCCTCCACTTT. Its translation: CASSSGGGTPLHF.

CDR3 nucleotides: TGTGCCAGCAGCTTCCCCGGGGCCGGGGAGCTGTTTTTT. Translating gives CASSFPGAGELFF. The chain uses TRBV11-3 and TRBJ2-2; weak D call: TRBD2 (5 bases). This CDR3 is 13 amino acids long. CDR1 and CDR2 (germline): SGHNT, YENEEA. V lost 3 bases to trimming and J lost 6 bases, with 8 bases between them.

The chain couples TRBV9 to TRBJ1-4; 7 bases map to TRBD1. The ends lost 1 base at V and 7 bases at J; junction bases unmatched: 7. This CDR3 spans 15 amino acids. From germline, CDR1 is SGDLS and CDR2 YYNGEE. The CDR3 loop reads CASSVSGGEGEKLFF. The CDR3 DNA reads TGTGCCAGCAGCGTATCAGGGGGTGAGGGTGAAAAACTGTTTTTT.

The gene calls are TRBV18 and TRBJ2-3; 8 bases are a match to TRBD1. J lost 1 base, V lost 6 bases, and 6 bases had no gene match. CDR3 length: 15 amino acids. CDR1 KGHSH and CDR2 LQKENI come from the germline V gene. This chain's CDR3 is CASSPATGGTDTQYF. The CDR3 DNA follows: TGTGCCAGCTCGCCCGCGACAGGGGGCACAGATACGCAGTATTTT.

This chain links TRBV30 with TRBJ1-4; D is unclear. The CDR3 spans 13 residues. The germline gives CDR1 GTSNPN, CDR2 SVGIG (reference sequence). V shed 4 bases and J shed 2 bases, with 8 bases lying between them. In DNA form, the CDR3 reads TGTGCCTGGACATCACTTACTAATGAAAAACTGTTTTTT. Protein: CAWTSLTNEKLFF.

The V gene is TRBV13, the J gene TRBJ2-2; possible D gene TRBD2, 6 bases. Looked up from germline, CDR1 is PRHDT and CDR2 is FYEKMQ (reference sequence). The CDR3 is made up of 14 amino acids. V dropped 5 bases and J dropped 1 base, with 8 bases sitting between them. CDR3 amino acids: CASSPTRNTGELFF. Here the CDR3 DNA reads TGTGCCAGCAGCCCGACTAGGAACACCGGGGAGCTGTTTTTT.

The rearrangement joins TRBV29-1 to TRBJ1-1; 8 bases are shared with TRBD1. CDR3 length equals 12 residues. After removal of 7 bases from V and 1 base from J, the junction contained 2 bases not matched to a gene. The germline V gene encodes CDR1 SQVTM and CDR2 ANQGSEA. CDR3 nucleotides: TGCAGCGCCGGACAGGGGAACACTGAAGCTTTCTTT. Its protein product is CSAGQGNTEAFF.

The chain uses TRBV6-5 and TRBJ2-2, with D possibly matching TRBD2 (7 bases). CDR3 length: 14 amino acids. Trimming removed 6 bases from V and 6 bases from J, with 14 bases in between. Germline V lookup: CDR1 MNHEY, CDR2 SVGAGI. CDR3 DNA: TGTGCCAGCAGGCTATCGGGGGGCTCCGGGGAGCTGTTTTTT. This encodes CASRLSGGSGELFF.

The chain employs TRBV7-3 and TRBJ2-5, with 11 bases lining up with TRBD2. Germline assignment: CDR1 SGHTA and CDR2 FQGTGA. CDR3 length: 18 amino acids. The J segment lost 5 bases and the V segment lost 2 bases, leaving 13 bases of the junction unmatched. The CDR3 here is CASSLQLLAGEGLETQYF. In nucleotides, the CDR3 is TGTGCCAGCAGCTTACAGTTACTAGCGGGAGAGGGATTGGAGACCCAGTACTTC. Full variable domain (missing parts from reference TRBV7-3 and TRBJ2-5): GAGVSQTPSNKVTEKGKYVELRCDPISGHTALYWYRQSLGQGPEFLIYFQGTGAADDSGLPNDRFFAVRPEGSVSTLKIQRTERGDSAVYLCASSLQLLAGEGLETQYFGPGTRLLVL.

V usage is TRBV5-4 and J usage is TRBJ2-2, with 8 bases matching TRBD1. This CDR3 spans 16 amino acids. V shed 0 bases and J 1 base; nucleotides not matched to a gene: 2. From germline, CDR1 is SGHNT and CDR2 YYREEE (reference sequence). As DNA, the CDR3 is TGTGCCAGCAGCTTGGTGGGGACAGGGAACACCGGGGAGCTGTTTTTT. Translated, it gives CASSLVGTGNTGELFF.

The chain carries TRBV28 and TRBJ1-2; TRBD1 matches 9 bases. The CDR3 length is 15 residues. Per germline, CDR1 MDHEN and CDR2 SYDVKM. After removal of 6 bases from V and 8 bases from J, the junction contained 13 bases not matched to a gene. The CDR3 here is CASRLPRDRVQGYTF. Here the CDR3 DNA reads TGTGCCAGCAGGCTACCGAGGGACAGGGTACAGGGCTACACCTTC.

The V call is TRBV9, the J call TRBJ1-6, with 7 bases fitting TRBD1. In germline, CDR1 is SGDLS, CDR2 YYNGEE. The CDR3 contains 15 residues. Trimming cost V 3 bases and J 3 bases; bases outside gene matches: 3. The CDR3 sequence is CASSAGDSYNSPLHF. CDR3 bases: TGTGCCAGCAGCGCTGGGGACAGCTATAATTCACCCCTCCACTTT.

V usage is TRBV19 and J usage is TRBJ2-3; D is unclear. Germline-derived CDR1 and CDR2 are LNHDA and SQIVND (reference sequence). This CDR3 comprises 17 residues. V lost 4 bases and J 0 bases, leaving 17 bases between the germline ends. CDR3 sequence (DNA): TGTGCCAGTAGTAATCTCCGGTCATCTCTTAGCACAGATACGCAGTATTTT. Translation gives CASSNLRSSLSTDTQYF.

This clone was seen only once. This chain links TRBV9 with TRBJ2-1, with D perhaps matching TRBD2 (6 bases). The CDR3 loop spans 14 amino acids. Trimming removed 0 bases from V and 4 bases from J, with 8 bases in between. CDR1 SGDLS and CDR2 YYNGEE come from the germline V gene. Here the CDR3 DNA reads TGTGCCAGCAGCGTAGGCGGGGCGTACAATGAGCAGTTCTTC. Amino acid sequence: CASSVGGAYNEQFF.

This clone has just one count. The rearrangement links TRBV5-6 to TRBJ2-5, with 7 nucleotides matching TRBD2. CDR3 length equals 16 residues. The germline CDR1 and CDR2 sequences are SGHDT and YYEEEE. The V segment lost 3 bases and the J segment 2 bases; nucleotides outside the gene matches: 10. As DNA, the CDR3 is TGTGCCAGCAGCTCAACCTTAGCGGGCAGTCAAGAGACCCAGTACTTC. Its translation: CASSSTLAGSQETQYF.

In nucleotides, the CDR3 is TGTGCCAGCAGCAGATTGGCGGGGGGAGGAGAATCACCCCTCCACTTT. Translating it yields CASSRLAGGGESPLHF. The V and J genes are TRBV7-9 and TRBJ1-6; D may be TRBD1 (5 bases). Trimming took off 5 bases at V and 10 bases at J, with 21 bases between the two ends. This CDR3 comprises 16 residues. Per the germline V gene, CDR1 is SEHNR and CDR2 is FQNEAQ (reference sequence).

The CDR3 sequence is CASSSRGLSTDTQYF. Written as DNA, the CDR3 is TGTGCCAGCAGCTCTAGGGGACTAAGTACAGATACGCAGTATTTT. The V and J genes are TRBV7-2 and TRBJ2-3, with TRBD2 matching over 7 bases. The CDR3 runs 15 residues. V shed 4 bases and J 3 bases; nucleotides not matched to a gene: 7. Germline V gives CDR1 SGHTA, CDR2 FQGNSA.

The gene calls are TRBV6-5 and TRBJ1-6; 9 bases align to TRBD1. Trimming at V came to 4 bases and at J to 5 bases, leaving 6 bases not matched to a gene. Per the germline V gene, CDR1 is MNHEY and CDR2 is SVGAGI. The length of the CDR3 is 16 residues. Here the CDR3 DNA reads TGTGCCAGCAGTTTGACAGGGGGGGTGGATAATTCACCCCTCCACTTT. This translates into CASSLTGGVDNSPLHF.

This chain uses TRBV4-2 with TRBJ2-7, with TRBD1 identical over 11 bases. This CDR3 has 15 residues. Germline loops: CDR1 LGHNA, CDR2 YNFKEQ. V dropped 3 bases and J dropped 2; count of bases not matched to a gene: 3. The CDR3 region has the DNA TGTGCCAGCAGCCACGGGACAGGGGGGCCCTACGAGCAGTACTTC. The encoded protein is CASSHGTGGPYEQYF.